The source of this TCR beta chain is a study of cytomegalovirus exposure and HLA in healthy donors. The study's findings and limits: Donor immune exposure was known only as CMV serostatus. A likely sequencing artifact accounted for one observed cluster of highly shared sequence variants. Specificity of a few CMV-associated chains for CMV antigens was verified in vitro.

PCR used 60 Vbeta primers and 13 Jbeta primers. Data came from immunoSEQ multiplex PCR; TCRdb stores just in-frame clones and leaves some out. The top ten hold about 4% of the sample, which has 150,000 to 200,000 clones, 80% to 85% seen once. To note about this clone: Its specificity is unknown.

The CDR3 loop spans 18 amino acids. J lost 1 base, V lost 2 bases, and 11 bases had no gene match. The germline V gene has CDR1 SGDLS and CDR2 YYNGEE. The TCR originated in a man in his fifties or sixties in good health and CMV-seropositive. What was sequenced was PBMCs. The chain couples TRBV9 to TRBJ2-1; 8 bases line up with TRBD2. In DNA, the CDR3 is TGTGCCAGCAGCGTGCGGGGATCTAGCGGGCCTTCCTACAATGAGCAGTTCTTC. Amino acid sequence: CASSVRGSSGPSYNEQFF.